These 22 T cell receptor beta chains were sequenced from one sample in a study of T cell changes during pregnancy in multiple sclerosis. Sequencing used immunoSEQ multiplex PCR; TCRdb keeps in-frame clones, though not all of them. The sample contains about 110,000 clones, just under 95% of which appear only once. Sequenced here: peripheral blood, sampled after pregnancy. The receptor set was obtained from a female donor with multiple sclerosis, enrolled in a pregnancy study.

The V gene is TRBV9, the J gene TRBJ2-7, with no clear D. The CDR3 totals 12 residues. CDR1 SGDLS and CDR2 YYNGEE come from the germline V gene. With 6 bases removed from V and 6 bases from J, the gap between germline ends came to 13 bases. The CDR3 sequence: CASNSPPGEQYF. CDR3 DNA sequence: TGTGCCAGCAACTCCCCCCCAGGCGAGCAGTACTTC.

The CDR3 nucleotides are TGTGCCAGCAGTTACTCGGACAGGGGAAGGGGATCACCCCTCCACTTT. This gives the protein CASSYSDRGRGSPLHF. The V and J genes are TRBV6-5 and TRBJ1-6; TRBD1 aligns across 9 bases. The CDR3 loop spans 16 amino acids. From germline, CDR1 is MNHEY and CDR2 SVGAGI. The trim removed 0 bases at V and 10 bases at J, leaving 7 bases unmatched.

The chain links TRBV7-8 to TRBJ2-1; 14 bases are a match to TRBD2. With V trimmed by 5 bases and J by 8 bases, 11 bases remained unmatched. Per germline, CDR1 SGHVS and CDR2 FQNEAQ. The CDR3 spans 17 residues. This chain's CDR3 is CASSPTLGTSGSDEQFF. CDR3 nucleotide sequence: TGTGCCAGCAGCCCGACCCTCGGGACTAGCGGGAGCGATGAGCAGTTCTTC.

CDR3 loop: CASSFQRGTGELFF. In DNA form, the CDR3 reads TGTGCCAGCAGCTTCCAGCGGGGCACCGGGGAGCTGTTTTTT. This chain joins TRBV7-2 and TRBJ2-2; 7 bases align to TRBD2. V dropped 3 bases and J dropped 4; count of bases not matched to a gene: 2. Germline V lookup: CDR1 SGHTA, CDR2 FQGNSA. This CDR3 is built from 14 residues.

The chain joins TRBV5-5 to TRBJ2-4; TRBD1 matches at 8 bases. Germline V CDR1 and CDR2: SGHKS, YYEKEE (reference sequence). The V segment lost 4 bases and the J segment 0 bases; nucleotides outside the gene matches: 9. The CDR3 runs to 17 residues. Written as DNA, the CDR3 is TGTGCCAGCAGCACGCCGGGACAGGACGGAGCCAAAAACATTCAGTACTTC. Protein: CASSTPGQDGAKNIQYF.

The J gene is TRBJ1-2, the V gene TRBV2; maybe TRBD1 (6 bases). This CDR3 region has 14 residues. Germline CDR1 is SNHLY and CDR2 is FYNNEI. Trimming shortened V by 7 bases and J by 2 bases, and 14 bases separated the two germline ends. CDR3 coding DNA: TGTGCCAGCAACATCGAGGGGGTAAACTATGGCTACACCTTC. Protein sequence: CASNIEGVNYGYTF.

In its sample, this clone was seen once. An end of the junction does not agree with germline; a read error may underlie this. The chain is built from TRBV18 and TRBJ2-1, with TRBD1 as a possible D gene (5 bases). CDR1 KGHSH and CDR2 LQKENI come from the germline V gene. This CDR3 has 16 residues. The DNA for the CDR3 is TGTGCCAGCTCCCCACTGGGGCATATCTCCTACAATGAGCAGTTCTTC. Residues: CASSPLGHISYNEQFF. Complete variable domain (other parts from reference TRBV18 and TRBJ2-1): NAGVMQNPRHLVRRRGQEARLRCSPMKGHSHVYWYRQLPEEGLKFMVYLQKENIIDESGMPKERFSAEFPKEGPSILRIQQVVRGDSAAYFCASSPLGHISYNEQFFGPGTRLTVL.

The V and J genes are TRBV21-1 and TRBJ2-7; the table assigns TRBD1, which was not confirmed against the DNA. TRBV21-1 is flagged as a pseudogene. This CDR3 spans 15 amino acids. CDR3 residues: CASSKEGQGIGEQYF. DNA for the CDR3: TGTGCCAGCAGCAAAGAGGGACAGGGGATTGGCGAGCAGTACTTC.

V usage is TRBV27 and J usage is TRBJ1-2; 7 nucleotides match TRBD1. CDR1 and CDR2 from the germline V gene are MNHEY and SMNVEV (reference sequence). V was clipped by 3 bases and J by 8 bases; unmatched bases: 6. This CDR3 spans 13 amino acids. The CDR3 reads CASSFRQGSGYTF. CDR3 DNA: TGTGCCAGCAGTTTCAGACAGGGATCGGGCTACACCTTC.

The V call is TRBV2, the J call TRBJ1-5, with 9 bases that match TRBD1. Germline assignment: CDR1 SNHLY and CDR2 FYNNEI. The junction had 6 bases not matched to a gene; V was cut back by 0 bases and J by 9 bases. The CDR3 loop spans 15 amino acids. The CDR3 nucleotides are TGTGCCAGCAGTGAAGCGACAGGGGGGCTGAGGCCCCAGCATTTT. The encoded protein is CASSEATGGLRPQHF.

The CDR3, as DNA: TGTGCCAGCAGCCCGGGACAGGCTGTGGGTGAGCAGTTCTTC. It is translated as CASSPGQAVGEQFF. The chain recombines TRBV6-1 with TRBJ2-1; 8 bases agree with TRBD1. V was clipped by 6 bases and J by 9 bases; unmatched bases: 10. CDR1 MNHNS and CDR2 SASEGT come from the germline V gene. The CDR3 is 14 amino acids.

The rearrangement joins TRBV7-7 to TRBJ2-2; TRBD2 might be the D (6 bases). CDR1 SSHAT and CDR2 FNYEAQ come from the germline V gene (reference sequence). V lost 4 bases and J lost 0, with 9 bases in between. CDR3 length: 15 residues. This CDR3 is CASSSRGSNTGELFF. The CDR3 DNA is TGTGCCAGCAGCTCGCGGGGCTCGAACACCGGGGAGCTGTTTTTT.

The chain uses TRBV4-1 and TRBJ1-2; D may be TRBD1 (6 bases). The CDR3 totals 17 residues. Trimming shortened V by 0 bases and J by 3 bases, and 17 bases separated the two germline ends. Per the germline V gene, CDR1 is MGHRA and CDR2 is YSYEKL. The CDR3 protein is CASSQESQGPLHYGYTF. CDR3 nucleotide sequence: TGCGCCAGCAGCCAAGAAAGTCAGGGGCCGCTCCACTATGGCTACACCTTC.

This clone showed up just a few times. V is TRBV25-1 and J is TRBJ1-6; D might be TRBD1 (5 bases). From germline, CDR1 is MGHDK and CDR2 SYGVNS. The V and J ends lost 5 bases and 7 bases respectively, with 15 bases between them. The length of the CDR3 is 15 residues. The CDR3 nucleotides are TGTGCCAGCAGTCCACGGGGGGGAGGGAATTCACCCCTCCACTTT. This translates into CASSPRGGGNSPLHF. Looking up the rest from reference TRBV25-1 and TRBJ1-6 gives the full variable domain: EADIYQTPRYLVIGTGKKITLECSQTMGHDKMYWYQQDPGMELHLIHYSYGVNSTEKGDLSSESTVSRIRTEHFPLTLESARPSHTSQYLCASSPRGGGNSPLHFGNGTRLTVT.

This chain joins TRBV7-2 and TRBJ1-1; 9 nucleotides match TRBD1. V was pared by 3 bases and J by 2 bases, with 4 bases of the junction left unmatched. The CDR3 totals 15 residues. Germline V gene lookup returns CDR1 SGHTA and CDR2 FQGNSA. The CDR3 loop is CASSFDRGYNTEAFF. CDR3 nucleotide sequence: TGTGCCAGCAGCTTCGACAGGGGGTATAACACTGAAGCTTTCTTT.

The chain couples TRBV29-1 to TRBJ2-1; 10 nucleotides line up with TRBD1. The germline CDR1 and CDR2 sequences are SQVTM and ANQGSEA. The CDR3 spans 17 residues. The V segment lost 7 bases and the J segment 6 bases; nucleotides outside the gene matches: 18. The CDR3 reads CSARIQAGTGEGNEQFF. CDR3 in DNA: TGCAGCGCCCGAATTCAAGCCGGGACAGGGGAGGGCAATGAGCAGTTCTTC.

This chain connects TRBV28 to TRBJ1-1; 7 nucleotides line up with TRBD1. The germline gives CDR1 MDHEN, CDR2 SYDVKM. After removal of 2 bases from V and 0 bases from J, the junction contained 12 bases not matched to a gene. This CDR3 region has 18 residues. The DNA of the CDR3 is TGTGCCAGCAGTTTAGTCTCGGGGTCAGGGGGACTGAACACTGAAGCTTTCTTT. Translating it yields CASSLVSGSGGLNTEAFF.

The rearrangement links TRBV9 to TRBJ1-2; a possible D gene is TRBD1 (6 bases). The germline V gene has CDR1 SGDLS and CDR2 YYNGEE. The CDR3 is 14 residues long. V dropped 4 bases and J dropped 4 bases, with 14 bases sitting between them. CDR3 loop: CASSPTGQLYGYTF. CDR3 nucleotides: TGTGCCAGCAGCCCTACCGGACAGCTCTATGGCTACACCTTC.

This chain connects TRBV14 to TRBJ2-2; a possible D gene is TRBD2 (5 bases). There are 15 residues in the CDR3. V lost 1 base and J 4 bases, leaving 10 bases between the germline ends. Per germline, CDR1 SGHDN and CDR2 FVKESK. CDR3 sequence: CASSQVEGVTGELFF. The DNA for the CDR3 is TGTGCCAGCAGCCAAGTTGAGGGAGTCACCGGGGAGCTGTTTTTT.

In its sample, this clone was seen a few times. This sequence joins TRBV4-2 and TRBJ2-3; TRBD2 might be the D (6 bases). V lost 4 bases to trimming and J lost 2 bases, with 10 bases between them. Per the germline V gene, CDR1 is LGHNA and CDR2 is YNFKEQ. The CDR3 covers 14 residues. The CDR3 DNA sequence: TGTGCCAGCAGCCCCCGGGAGAACACAGATACGCAGTATTTT. It yields the protein CASSPRENTDTQYF.

The rearrangement uses TRBV7-9 and TRBJ2-7; 9 nucleotides line up with TRBD1. This CDR3 has 17 amino acids. CDR1 is SEHNR and CDR2 is FQNEAQ in the germline V gene (reference sequence). The V and J ends lost 0 bases and 1 base, in that order; junction bases with no gene match: 7. The DNA of the CDR3 is TGTGCCAGCAGCTTAGCCGGAACAGGGGGCGTTTCCTACGAGCAGTACTTC. As protein: CASSLAGTGGVSYEQYF. The full variable domain, completed using reference TRBV7-9 and TRBJ2-7, is DTGVSQNPRHKITKRGQNVTFRCDPISEHNRLYWYRQTLGQGPEFLTYFQNEAQLEKSRLLSDRFSAERPKGSFSTLEIQRTEQGDSAMYLCASSLAGTGGVSYEQYFGPGTRLTVT.

V and J are TRBV4-1 and TRBJ1-2; D remains ambiguous. The CDR3 length is 14 residues. The V and J ends lost 3 bases and 1 base respectively, with 9 bases between them. The germline V gene encodes CDR1 MGHRA and CDR2 YSYEKL. CDR3 region: CASSQLGGNYGYTF. Written as DNA, the CDR3 is TGCGCCAGCAGCCAGCTCGGAGGTAACTATGGCTACACCTTC.